The next 5 T cell receptor beta chains were all read from a single sample in a study of early T cells in non-severe SARS-CoV-2 infection (dated by TCRdb to the early 2020s). The library was generated by 5' RACE. Sequencing was carried out with a NextSeq 500. TCRdb passed the public sequencing reads through fastp at Q25 and MiXCR, retaining productive beta sequences. For every CDR3 protein sequence, its rows merge into one entry that carries the most common genes and DNA. Here the sample has tens of thousands of distinct CDR3 sequences; about 4% occur a single time. The ten largest clones take up roughly 4.2% of the sample. What was sequenced was whole blood. The receptor set was obtained from an adult who was a healthcare worker with PCR-confirmed SARS-CoV-2 infection or an uninfected control (not recorded which).

The V and J genes are TRBV5-6 and TRBJ2-1; possibly TRBD2 for D (5 bases). The germline gives CDR1 SGHDT, CDR2 YYEEEE. V lost 2 bases and J lost 6, with 9 bases in between. The length of the CDR3 is 13 residues. DNA of the CDR3: TGTGCCAGCAGCTTAGTCGCGGGCAATGAGCAGTTCTTC. As protein: CASSLVAGNEQFF.

This clonotype came up many times. The rearrangement joins TRBV4-1 to TRBJ1-2; 9 bases line up with TRBD1. In germline, CDR1 is MGHRA, CDR2 YSYEKL. CDR3 length: 16 residues. The ends lost 3 bases at V and 2 bases at J; junction bases unmatched: 7. The CDR3 protein is CASSHRNRGRNYGYTF. The CDR3 DNA sequence: TGCGCCAGCAGCCACAGAAACAGGGGGCGCAACTATGGCTACACCTTC.

This clonotype has a count of ten or more. CDR3 in amino acids: CASTSGASGANVLTF. The CDR3 nucleotides are TGTGCCAGCACCAGCGGGGCCTCTGGGGCCAACGTCCTGACTTTC. This chain uses TRBV6-1 with TRBJ2-6; 7 bases are a match to TRBD2. Germline-derived CDR1 and CDR2 are MNHNS and SASEGT. The CDR3 length is 15 residues. J lost 0 bases, V lost 7 bases, and 3 bases had no gene match.

Many counts were recorded for this clonotype. CDR3 region: CASSQGSGTSGKAAYEQYF. DNA of the CDR3: TGCGCCAGCAGCCAAGGCTCCGGGACTAGCGGGAAAGCGGCCTACGAGCAGTACTTC. The V call is TRBV4-1, the J call TRBJ2-7; 13 positions agree with TRBD2. Germline V gene lookup returns CDR1 MGHRA and CDR2 YSYEKL. The V segment lost 1 base and the J segment 2 bases; nucleotides outside the gene matches: 11. This CDR3 has 19 residues.

This chain joins TRBV29-1 and TRBJ2-1; 8 bases agree with TRBD1. The CDR3 totals 11 residues. From germline, CDR1 is SQVTM and CDR2 ANQGSEA. Trimming cost V 4 bases and J 15 bases; bases outside gene matches: 8. This chain's CDR3 is CSVGGDRIRFF. In DNA, the CDR3 is TGCAGCGTTGGAGGGGACAGGATTCGGTTCTTC.